Following are 17 T cell receptor beta chains from one sample sequenced in a study of T-cell memory formation after mild COVID-19. TCRdb passed the 5' RACE reads through MiXCR, listing each CDR3 protein once. The table records around 250,000 distinct CDR3 sequences, roughly 15% of them present only once. The sequencing sample was made of PBMCs or a T cell subset sorted from them (not recorded which). Receptors originate from a man between 18 and 35 years old who had mild COVID-19 (a few samples of this study predate the infection). Cell type and time point are not known.

The chain recombines TRBV12-3 or TRBV12-4 with TRBJ1-3; D remains ambiguous. V lost 6 bases, J lost 11 bases, and 11 bases lay in between. The CDR3 covers 11 residues. The CDR3 protein is CASSPNWPIYF. CDR3 nucleotide sequence: TGTGCCAGCAGCCCGAATTGGCCCATATATTTT.

This clonotype was detected many times. This chain connects TRBV6-2 or TRBV6-3 to TRBJ2-1; D is unclear. From germline, CDR1 is MNHEY and CDR2 SVGEGT. V lost 4 bases to trimming and J lost 4 bases, with 11 bases between them. This CDR3 is 14 amino acids long. CDR3 DNA: TGTGCCAGCAGTTTCGAACCGGAATACAATGAGCAGTTCTTC. Translated: CASSFEPEYNEQFF.

This clonotype was detected only a few times. The chain combines TRBV5-1 with TRBJ2-7, with TRBD2 identical over 7 bases. With 0 bases clipped from V and 6 bases from J, the junction kept 12 bases outside the gene matches. The CDR3 is made up of 16 amino acids. The germline gives CDR1 SGHRS, CDR2 YFSETQ. CDR3 coding DNA: TGCGCCAGCAGCTTGGGCGGGAGCGCCTTCCTGGGCGAGCAGTACTTC. Translated, it gives CASSLGGSAFLGEQYF.

The J gene is TRBJ2-7, the V gene TRBV7-2; TRBD2 might be the D (5 bases). The CDR3 loop spans 13 amino acids. Trimming took 3 bases from V and 6 from J, leaving 12 bases between them. CDR1 is SGHTA and CDR2 is FQGNSA in the germline V gene. CDR3 nucleotides: TGTGCCAGCAGCTTTCAGAGGGTCTCCGAGCAGTACGTC. Residues: CASSFQRVSEQYV.

This clonotype was observed a few times. The chain has TRBV28 and TRBJ1-6; no reliable D call. Germline CDR1 MDHEN, CDR2 SYDVKM. Trimming left V 7 bases short and J 0 bases short, with 25 bases between. CDR3 length: 20 amino acids. In DNA form, the CDR3 reads TGTGCCAGCAACCATAGAACAGCGATTGACCTAAGCTCCTATAATTCACCCCTCCACTTT. Its translation: CASNHRTAIDLSSYNSPLHF.

V and J are TRBV7-9 and TRBJ1-1; D not resolved. V dropped 2 bases and J dropped 1 base, with 8 bases sitting between them. There are 14 residues in the CDR3. The V gene's germline CDR1 is SEHNR and CDR2 FQNEAQ (reference sequence). DNA of the CDR3: TGTGCCAGCAGCTTACAGCGGGGGAACACTGAAGCTTTCTTT. Its protein product is CASSLQRGNTEAFF.

The chain has TRBV4-1 and TRBJ1-5; D not certain. This CDR3 contains 17 residues. V dropped 0 bases and J dropped 6 bases, with 18 bases sitting between them. Germline loops: CDR1 MGHRA, CDR2 YSYEKL. This CDR3 reads CASSQDRTVVRRQPQHF. CDR3 bases: TGCGCCAGCAGCCAAGACAGGACGGTCGTCAGGCGTCAGCCCCAGCATTTT.

The genes are TRBV5-1 and TRBJ2-3; 7 positions match TRBD1. This CDR3 spans 15 amino acids. Germline V gene sequence: CDR1 SGHRS, CDR2 YFSETQ. Trimming removed 9 bases from V and 2 bases from J; junction bases left unmatched: 12. CDR3 DNA sequence: TGCGCCACCCGAAACGGGACAGAGACCACAGATACGCAGTATTTT. It is translated as CATRNGTETTDTQYF. The full variable domain, in which reference TRBV5-1 and TRBJ2-3 provide the parts outside the CDR3, is KAGVTQTPRYLIKTRGQQVTLSCSPISGHRSVSWYQQTPGQGLQFLFEYFSETQRNKGNFPGRFSGRQFSNSRSEMNVSTLELGDSALYLCATRNGTETTDTQYFGPGTRLTVL.

V usage is TRBV20-1 and J usage is TRBJ2-5, with TRBD1 identical over 7 bases. This CDR3 is built from 13 residues. The germline gives CDR1 DFQATT, CDR2 SNEGSKA (reference sequence). The V gene end was trimmed by 0 bases and the J gene end by 6 bases; junction bases not matched to a gene: 4. The CDR3 loop reads CSAREGGLKTQYF. For the CDR3, the DNA is TGCAGTGCTAGAGAAGGGGGCCTGAAGACCCAGTACTTC.

There are a few counts of this clonotype. The chain joins TRBV7-3 to TRBJ2-3; 10 bases map to TRBD2. CDR1 is SGHTA and CDR2 is FQGTGA in the germline V gene. The CDR3 sequence is 17 residues long. With V trimmed by 5 bases and J by 1 base, 9 bases remained unmatched. This CDR3 is CASSQTGLAGGTDTQYF. CDR3 in DNA: TGTGCCAGCAGCCAAACGGGGCTAGCGGGGGGCACAGATACGCAGTATTTT.

V usage is TRBV5-1 and J usage is TRBJ2-1, with D perhaps TRBD1 or TRBD2 (5 bases each). This CDR3 has 13 residues. V lost 0 bases and J lost 7, with 8 bases in between. The germline V gene encodes CDR1 SGHRS and CDR2 YFSETQ. The chain's CDR3 is CASSLDRRNEQFF. The CDR3 coding sequence is TGCGCCAGCAGCTTGGACAGGAGGAATGAGCAGTTCTTC.

The rearrangement links TRBV28 to TRBJ2-5, with D tentatively TRBD2 (6 bases). There are 12 residues in the CDR3. The germline V gene has CDR1 MDHEN and CDR2 SYDVKM. Between the trimmed V and J ends, which lost 7 bases and 5 bases, there was a span of 11 bases. The CDR3 loop reads CASTPRGETQYF. The CDR3 coding sequence is TGTGCCAGCACCCCCCGGGGGGAGACCCAGTACTTC.

At least ten counts were recorded for this clonotype. The chain couples TRBV4-3 to TRBJ2-7; no definite D call. Germline CDR1 reads LGHNA; CDR2 reads YSLEER. This CDR3 has 15 amino acids. Trimming took off 0 bases at V and 3 bases at J, with 12 bases between the two ends. CDR3 residues: CASSQDSSLSYEQYF. The CDR3, as DNA: TGCGCCAGCAGCCAAGACTCTTCCCTCAGCTACGAGCAGTACTTC.

In its sample, this clonotype was seen a few times. This sequence joins TRBV2 and TRBJ2-1; unclear D gene. The germline CDR1 and CDR2 sequences are SNHLY and FYNNEI. This CDR3 is 11 amino acids long. Trimming removed 7 bases from V and 14 bases from J, with 15 bases in between. In DNA, the CDR3 is TGTGCCAGCATGTCGCTGTCCCGGGAGTTCTTC. Its protein is CASMSLSREFF.

This clonotype was seen a few times. V is TRBV20-1 and J is TRBJ2-1; 10 bases line up with TRBD2. Trimming at V came to 6 bases and at J to 4 bases, leaving 12 bases not matched to a gene. Germline-derived CDR1 and CDR2 are DFQATT and SNEGSKA (reference sequence). This CDR3 contains 16 residues. DNA of the CDR3: TGCAGTGCAGGAGCCAGCGGGGGGGCTCTGTACAATGAGCAGTTCTTC. It encodes CSAGASGGALYNEQFF.

This clonotype was observed many times. The chain carries TRBV11-2 and TRBJ2-7; 9 nucleotides agree with TRBD2. Germline CDR1 reads SGHAT; CDR2 reads FQNNGV. The CDR3 runs 15 residues. V shed 4 bases and J 6 bases; nucleotides not matched to a gene: 10. The CDR3 DNA sequence: TGTGCCAGCAGCTCCCTGCGGGGGGGGCCTTCCGAGCAGTACGTC. Protein product: CASSSLRGGPSEQYV.

CDR3 bases: TGTGCCAGCAGCGGGGTCCCCCCAGAGACCCAGTACTTC. Protein sequence: CASSGVPPETQYF. The V call is TRBV28, the J call TRBJ2-5, with a possible D match to TRBD2 (5 bases). With 6 bases removed from V and 4 bases from J, the gap between germline ends came to 12 bases. This CDR3 contains 13 residues. From germline, CDR1 is MDHEN and CDR2 SYDVKM.